The next 17 T cell receptor beta chains were all read from a single sample in a study of OX40 agonist ivuxolimab in advanced cancers. The repertoire was sequenced with immunoSEQ multiplex PCR; TCRdb's copy has only in-frame clones and lacks some. The table lists around 62,000 clones, about four fifths of them singletons. Source: CD4+ or CD8+ T cells sorted from blood, taken in a trial of the OX40 agonist ivuxolimab. The receptors were sampled from an adult with an advanced solid tumor such as melanoma, head and neck, liver or kidney cancer.

Note on this clone: The junction departs from the called germline gene at one end, perhaps through a read error. The V call is TRBV12-5, the J call TRBJ2-3; no definite D call. This CDR3 is 15 amino acids long. Germline CDR1 LGHNT, CDR2 FRNRAP. DNA of the CDR3: TGTGTTAGTGGTTTGGTAGGCTCAAACACAGATACGCAGTATTTT. Translated, it gives CVSGLVGSNTDTQYF.

The chain is built from TRBV21-1 and TRBJ1-5. TRBV21-1 is designated a pseudogene. This CDR3 region has 17 residues. Here the CDR3 reads CASSKALWGYSNQPQHF. CDR3 nucleotide sequence: TGTGCCAGCAGCAAAGCGCTTTGGGGTTATAGCAATCAGCCCCAGCATTTT.

The genes are TRBV19 and TRBJ1-5; no definite D call. V was shortened by 2 bases and J by 0 bases, with 8 bases between the two germline ends. This CDR3 region has 15 residues. Germline V gives CDR1 LNHDA, CDR2 SQIVND (reference sequence). The CDR3 DNA sequence: TGTGCCAGTAGTATACCCACTCATAGCAATCAGCCCCAGCATTTT. Its translation is CASSIPTHSNQPQHF.

This chain connects TRBV19 to TRBJ1-2; D possibly corresponds to TRBD1 (6 bases). The CDR3 length is 14 residues. Germline CDR1 reads LNHDA; CDR2 reads SQIVND (reference sequence). V lost 5 bases to trimming and J lost 7 bases, with 17 bases between them. The CDR3 DNA sequence: TGTGCCAGTAGTCTTACAGGGTCTTCCGGTGGCTACACCTTC. Amino acids: CASSLTGSSGGYTF.

CDR3 nucleotides: TGTGCCAGCAGCCAAGAATTCCAGGGAACTAATGAAAAACTGTTTTTT. This translates into CASSQEFQGTNEKLFF. This chain connects TRBV4-2 to TRBJ1-4, with TRBD1 as a possible D gene (5 bases). The CDR3 consists of 16 residues. V was shortened by 0 bases and J by 1 base, with 9 bases between the two germline ends. Germline V CDR1 and CDR2: LGHNA, YNFKEQ.

This clone was seen once. The gene calls are TRBV14 and TRBJ2-5; TRBD1 matches at 11 bases. This CDR3 is built from 16 residues. CDR1 is SGHDN and CDR2 is FVKESK in the germline V gene. J was trimmed by 5 bases and V by 3 bases; bases with no gene match: 8. The CDR3 loop is CASSHAGGTGGETQYF. The CDR3 DNA reads as TGTGCCAGCAGCCACGCCGGCGGGACAGGGGGGGAGACCCAGTACTTC.

The chain employs TRBV7-9 and TRBJ1-6; D not resolved. V lost 5 bases, J lost 9 bases, and 11 bases lay in between. Germline CDR1 and CDR2: SEHNR and FQNEAQ (reference sequence). The CDR3 has 13 amino acids. The CDR3 region is CASSPTASSPLHF. CDR3 DNA sequence: TGTGCCAGCAGCCCTACTGCGTCTTCACCCCTCCACTTT.

The V call is TRBV27, the J call TRBJ2-3; D perhaps matches TRBD2 (6 bases). Per the germline V gene, CDR1 is MNHEY and CDR2 is SMNVEV (reference sequence). The V gene lost 0 bases and the J gene lost 7 bases, with 20 bases spanning the gap. The CDR3 runs to 17 residues. This CDR3 is CASSLSGGRGLGNTQYF. The CDR3 bases are TGTGCCAGCAGTTTATCGGGGGGTAGAGGGCTGGGGAATACGCAGTATTTT.

The J gene is TRBJ2-2, the V gene TRBV28; 7 positions agree with TRBD2. This CDR3 has 16 residues. Unmatched junction bases numbered 11, after V lost 3 bases and J lost 7 bases. Germline V gene sequence: CDR1 MDHEN, CDR2 SYDVKM. The DNA for the CDR3 is TGTGCCAGCAGTTTGGGCTCAAGCGGGGTCAACGGGGAGCTGTTTTTT. Translated: CASSLGSSGVNGELFF.

This clone has only a few counts. V is TRBV19 and J is TRBJ1-6; weak D call: TRBD1 (5 bases). This CDR3 spans 15 amino acids. Germline V gives CDR1 LNHDA, CDR2 SQIVND (reference sequence). Trimming left V 5 bases short and J 6 bases short, with 14 bases between. The CDR3 DNA reads as TGTGCCAGTAGTTATCCCGGACAAGTTAATTCACCCCTCCACTTT. Translating gives CASSYPGQVNSPLHF.

This chain links TRBV9 with TRBJ2-2; possible D gene TRBD2, 5 bases. The ends were cut back, 0 bases at V and 9 bases at J, with 18 bases in the middle. CDR1 and CDR2 from the germline V gene are SGDLS and YYNGEE. This CDR3 spans 16 amino acids. The CDR3 loop reads CASSVDPDSSYRELFF. In DNA form, the CDR3 reads TGTGCCAGCAGCGTAGACCCAGACTCTAGCTACCGGGAGCTGTTTTTT.

This chain links TRBV7-3 with TRBJ1-2; 9 nucleotides line up with TRBD1. This CDR3 region has 17 residues. CDR1 is SGHTA and CDR2 is FQGTGA in the germline V gene. Trimming cost V 5 bases and J 4 bases; bases outside gene matches: 14. The CDR3 loop reads CASSIPAGTGKIYGYTF. CDR3 bases: TGTGCCAGCAGCATTCCCGCCGGGACAGGGAAAATCTATGGCTACACCTTC. The full variable domain, its missing parts supplied by reference TRBV7-3 and TRBJ1-2, is GAGVSQTPSNKVTEKGKYVELRCDPISGHTALYWYRQSLGQGPEFLIYFQGTGAADDSGLPNDRFFAVRPEGSVSTLKIQRTERGDSAVYLCASSIPAGTGKIYGYTFGSGTRLTVV.

J is TRBJ2-7 and V is TRBV6-1, with D hard to call. There are 17 residues in the CDR3. V was clipped by 4 bases and J by 2 bases, with 21 bases between them. Germline V gene data show CDR1 as MNHNS and CDR2 as SASEGT. The CDR3 coding sequence is TGTGCCAGCAGTGCCCCGGAACTTGGACGTACAACCTACGAGCAGTACTTC. This codes for CASSAPELGRTTYEQYF.

This clone was detected only a few times. DNA for the CDR3: TGCGCCAGCAGCCAAGACGGGGGGTCGGATCAGCCCCAGCATTTT. Its protein is CASSQDGGSDQPQHF. The V call is TRBV4-1, the J call TRBJ1-5; D possibly corresponds to TRBD1 (5 bases). The CDR3 is made up of 15 amino acids. CDR1 is MGHRA, CDR2 YSYEKL, per germline. Trimming took off 0 bases at V and 5 bases at J, with 11 bases between the two ends.

The gene calls are TRBV4-2 and TRBJ2-1, with D tentatively TRBD2 (5 bases). The CDR3 loop spans 18 amino acids. With 0 bases removed from V and 8 bases from J, the gap between germline ends came to 23 bases. From germline, CDR1 is LGHNA and CDR2 YNFKEQ. CDR3 region: CASSQDRGRVTRGDEQFF. For the CDR3, the DNA is TGTGCCAGCAGCCAAGATAGAGGGCGCGTGACCCGTGGTGATGAGCAGTTCTTC.

V gene TRBV7-9 combines with J gene TRBJ2-1, with D possibly matching TRBD2 (5 bases). V lost 5 bases and J 7 bases, leaving 9 bases between the germline ends. This CDR3 comprises 12 residues. Germline CDR1 reads SEHNR; CDR2 reads FQNEAQ (reference sequence). For the CDR3, the DNA is TGTGCCAGCAGCCCCAGGACTAATGAGCAGTTCTTC. Translating gives CASSPRTNEQFF.

This chain links TRBV7-2 with TRBJ2-3, with TRBD1 as a possible D gene (6 bases). V was clipped by 2 bases and J by 0 bases, with 12 bases between them. This CDR3 is built from 16 residues. From germline, CDR1 is SGHTA and CDR2 FQGNSA. The CDR3 loop reads CASSLSGGLSTDTQYF. CDR3 DNA: TGTGCCAGCAGCTTATCTGGGGGCTTAAGCACAGATACGCAGTATTTT.